One sample yielded the 20 T cell receptor beta chains listed below, sequenced in a study of post-analysis software for immune sequencing data. Study-wide points: Several TRBV segments were more frequent in patients than controls; TRBV5-6, TRBV5-1 and TRBV20-1 belonged to this group.

The antigens of these receptors remain unknown. Researchers reported that TCR beta cDNA libraries carried unique molecular identifiers. Using its own MiXCR run on the PCR reads, TCRdb lists one record per CDR3 protein. The sample shows about 180,000 distinct CDR3 sequences, roughly 30% of them seen only once. Sequencing was performed on blood. These receptors came from a girl aged 10-17 years with multiple sclerosis.

This clonotype was observed a handful of times. The CDR3 is CASSLAGQGMTEAFF. The CDR3, as DNA: TGTGCCAGCAGCTTGGCGGGACAGGGGATGACTGAAGCTTTCTTT. The gene calls are TRBV5-6 and TRBJ1-1; 10 bases map to TRBD1. With V trimmed by 0 bases and J by 5 bases, 4 bases remained unmatched. The CDR3 totals 15 residues. CDR1 is SGHDT, CDR2 YYEEEE, per germline.

Only a few counts were recorded for this clonotype. This rearrangement joins TRBV4-1 to TRBJ2-7; no clear D gene. The V end was cut by 1 base, the J end by 3 bases, with 10 bases between. The germline V gene encodes CDR1 MGHRA and CDR2 YSYEKL. The CDR3 contains 14 residues. The CDR3 is CASSQVAESYEQYF. In DNA form, the CDR3 reads TGCGCCAGCAGCCAAGTGGCGGAGAGCTACGAGCAGTACTTC.

This clonotype has a handful of counts. The chain carries TRBV12-3 or TRBV12-4 and TRBJ1-1, with 7 bases that match TRBD1. J lost 12 bases, V lost 5 bases, and 9 bases had no gene match. The CDR3 is 12 amino acids. This CDR3 reads CASSQRDSISFF. CDR3 bases: TGTGCCAGCAGTCAACGGGACAGTATATCTTTCTTT.

About this clonotype: A much bigger clone sits one base away, suggesting this may be a read error. The rearrangement joins TRBV20-1 to TRBJ2-1, with D tentatively TRBD2 (5 bases). This CDR3 is built from 12 residues. The germline gives CDR1 DFQATT, CDR2 SNEGSKA (reference sequence). Trimming took 6 bases from V and 6 from J, leaving 12 bases between them. The CDR3 reads CSAPQRRNEQFF. In nucleotides, the CDR3 is TGCAGTGCGCCTCAGCGGCGCAATGAGCAGTTCTTC.

The chain combines TRBV6-6 with TRBJ2-6; D is uncertain. V was clipped by 6 bases and J by 0 bases, with 12 bases between them. CDR1 is MNHNY, CDR2 SVGAGI, per germline (reference sequence). There are 16 residues in the CDR3. CDR3 DNA: TGTGCCAGCAGCTCCGGGCCCTACTCTGGGGCCAACGTCCTGACTTTC. It translates to CASSSGPYSGANVLTF.

As to this clonotype: An end of the junction does not agree with germline; a read error may underlie this. The V gene is TRBV20-1, the J gene TRBJ2-1, with 7 bases fitting TRBD1. Germline CDR1 DFQATT, CDR2 SNEGSKA (reference sequence). The CDR3 runs 15 residues. CDR3 nucleotides: TGCAGTGCTAGTCTTATCCGACAGGGTGACAATGGGCAGTTCTTC. Its protein is CSASLIRQGDNGQFF.

In regard to this clonotype: One base away lies a much larger clone, so this may be a sequencing read error. The chain combines TRBV21-1 with TRBJ2-1; whether TRBD1, the table's D call, matches the DNA was not checked. TRBV21-1 is an annotated pseudogene. CDR3 size: 17 residues. In DNA, the CDR3 is TGTGCCAGCAGCAAAGACGAAGCAGGGGGCGTTTTTAATGAGCAGTTCTTC. Protein sequence: CASSKDEAGGVFNEQFF.

This clonotype was recorded at least ten times. The chain is built from TRBV7-9 and TRBJ2-1; TRBD2 aligns across 10 bases. J was trimmed by 10 bases and V by 4 bases; bases with no gene match: 7. This CDR3 is built from 14 residues. Germline assignment: CDR1 SEHNR and CDR2 FQNEAQ (reference sequence). The CDR3 sequence is CASSWLAGVGEQFF. DNA of the CDR3: TGTGCCAGCAGCTGGCTAGCGGGAGTAGGGGAGCAGTTCTTC.

The sample holds many counts of this clonotype. V and J are TRBV28 and TRBJ2-3, with 8 bases that match TRBD1. The germline CDR1 and CDR2 sequences are MDHEN and SYDVKM. This CDR3 is built from 15 residues. The ends lost 6 bases at V and 3 bases at J; junction bases unmatched: 8. CDR3 loop: CASRSGGAGTDTQYF. As DNA, the CDR3 is TGTGCCAGCAGGTCAGGGGGCGCGGGAACAGATACGCAGTATTTT. Using reference TRBV28 and TRBJ2-3 for the parts outside the CDR3, the full variable domain is DVKVTQSSRYLVKRTGEKVFLECVQDMDHENMFWYRQDPGLGLRLIYFSYDVKMKEKGDIPEGYSVSREKKERFSLILESASTNQTSMYLCASRSGGAGTDTQYFGPGTRLTVL.

The chain is built from TRBV5-1 and TRBJ2-7; 10 nucleotides match TRBD1. V trimming: 4 bases; J trimming: 3 bases; junction bases outside the gene matches: 10. The CDR3 runs to 16 residues. Germline CDR1 is SGHRS and CDR2 is YFSETQ. The chain's CDR3 is CASSHEPGTGVYEQYF. The CDR3 region has the DNA TGCGCCAGCAGCCACGAACCCGGGACAGGGGTCTACGAGCAGTACTTC.

This clonotype was observed once. One junction end does not reproduce the germline sequence, and a read error may be involved. The chain recombines TRBV4-1 with TRBJ2-1; 10 bases match TRBD2. The CDR3 is 17 amino acids. Germline V gives CDR1 MGHRA, CDR2 YSYEKL. The CDR3 sequence: CASNQALAGVAVGEQFF. The CDR3, as DNA: TGCGCCAGCAACCAAGCCCTAGCGGGAGTAGCAGTTGGTGAGCAGTTCTTC.

This clonotype was seen ten or more times. This chain connects TRBV12-3 or TRBV12-4 to TRBJ2-1; 7 nucleotides align to TRBD2. The CDR3 has 16 amino acids. The trim removed 4 bases at V and 0 bases at J, leaving 6 bases unmatched. CDR3 sequence reads: CASSSQAGSSYNEQFF. CDR3 DNA: TGTGCCAGCAGTTCCCAAGCGGGGTCCTCCTACAATGAGCAGTTCTTC.

About this clonotype itself: A much larger clone is a single base away; this may be a read error. The chain links TRBV10-3 to TRBJ2-7; unclear D gene. Trimming left V 2 bases short and J 6 bases short, with 14 bases between. The germline gives CDR1 ENHRY, CDR2 SYGVKD. The CDR3 has 14 amino acids. CDR3 sequence reads: CAISEQTARGEQYF. For the CDR3, the DNA is TGTGCCATCAGTGAGCAGACTGCCAGAGGCGAGCAGTACTTC.

This rearrangement joins TRBV29-1 to TRBJ2-5, with D possibly being TRBD1 (5 bases). The DNA end is a closer match to TRBJ2-7, so the J assignment may be wrong. The CDR3 spans 11 residues. The germline V gene has CDR1 SQVTM and CDR2 ANQGSEA. CDR3 sequence reads: CSVSTGYEQYF. The CDR3, as DNA: TGCAGCGTTTCAACAGGTTACGAGCAGTACTTC.

In this sample, this clonotype turned up many times. The J gene is TRBJ1-2, the V gene TRBV12-3 or TRBV12-4; maybe TRBD1 (5 bases). V was cut by 0 bases and J by 0 bases, with 8 bases left in between. The CDR3 loop spans 15 amino acids. The CDR3 sequence is CASSLAGRANYGYTF. The DNA for the CDR3 is TGTGCCAGCAGTTTAGCGGGGCGAGCTAACTATGGCTACACCTTC.

A note on this clonotype: This may be a read error: a much more frequent sequence differs by one nucleotide. The chain joins TRBV6-5 to TRBJ2-1; maybe TRBD2 (6 bases). Germline values: CDR1 MNHEY, CDR2 SVGAGI. The CDR3 contains 15 residues. The V end was cut by 6 bases, the J end by 9 bases, with 21 bases between. CDR3 DNA sequence: TGTGCCAGCAGACCTGTTTACGGGAGCGACACTGAGCAGTTCTTC. It specifies CASRPVYGSDTEQFF.

This clonotype was counted between two and nine times. CDR3 nucleotide sequence: TGTGCCCTTGCGGACGGGGACTTCTACGAGCAGTACTTC. Translation: CALADGDFYEQYF. V is TRBV7-9 and J is TRBJ2-7; possible D gene TRBD2, 6 bases. The V end lost 11 bases, the J end lost 3 bases, and 17 bases lay between the germline ends. CDR3 length: 13 amino acids. Germline V gives CDR1 SEHNR, CDR2 FQNEAQ (reference sequence).

In this sample, this clonotype turned up a few times. A much bigger clone sits one base away, suggesting this may be a read error. This chain uses TRBV7-9 with TRBJ2-7; TRBD1 matches at 7 bases. The DNA end lines up better with TRBJ2-5; the J call may be wrong. CDR1 SEHNR and CDR2 FQNEAQ come from the germline V gene (reference sequence). The CDR3 has 14 residues. The CDR3 region has the DNA TGTGCCAGCAGCCAAGGGGGCTTGGAAGAGACCCAGTACTTC. Its protein is CASSQGGLEETQYF.

The chain employs TRBV7-8 and TRBJ2-5; perhaps TRBD2 as D (7 bases). Germline V gene sequence: CDR1 SGHVS, CDR2 FQNEAQ. Trimming removed 5 bases at V and 4 bases at J, with 17 bases between. CDR3 size: 15 residues. CDR3: CASSGTGGQGETQYF. The CDR3 DNA follows: TGTGCCAGCAGCGGGACGGGGGGCCAGGGAGAGACCCAGTACTTC.

This chain joins TRBV25-1 and TRBJ2-1; TRBD1 agrees at 8 bases. J was trimmed by 6 bases and V by 2 bases; bases with no gene match: 15. Germline CDR1 is MGHDK and CDR2 is SYGVNS. This CDR3 is 18 amino acids long. CDR3 sequence reads: CASSERPGQGNRGNEQFF. The CDR3 coding sequence is TGTGCCAGCAGTGAACGTCCAGGACAGGGTAATCGTGGCAATGAGCAGTTCTTC. Complete variable domain (other parts from reference TRBV25-1 and TRBJ2-1): EADIYQTPRYLVIGTGKKITLECSQTMGHDKMYWYQQDPGMELHLIHYSYGVNSTEKGDLSSESTVSRIRTEHFPLTLESARPSHTSQYLCASSERPGQGNRGNEQFFGPGTRLTVL.